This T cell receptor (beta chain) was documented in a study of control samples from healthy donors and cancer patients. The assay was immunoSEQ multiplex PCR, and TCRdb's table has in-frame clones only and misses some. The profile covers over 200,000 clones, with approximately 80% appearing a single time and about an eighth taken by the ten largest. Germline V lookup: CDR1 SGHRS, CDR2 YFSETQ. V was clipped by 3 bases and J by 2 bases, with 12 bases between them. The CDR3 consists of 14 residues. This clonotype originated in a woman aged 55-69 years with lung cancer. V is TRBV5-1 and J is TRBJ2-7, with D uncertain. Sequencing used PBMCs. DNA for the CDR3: TGCGCCAGCAGCTCAGGACGAACACCCTACGAGCAGTACTTC. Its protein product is CASSSGRTPYEQYF. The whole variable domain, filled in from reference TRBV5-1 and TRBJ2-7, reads KAGVTQTPRYLIKTRGQQVTLSCSPISGHRSVSWYQQTPGQGLQFLFEYFSETQRNKGNFPGRFSGRQFSNSRSEMNVSTLELGDSALYLCASSSGRTPYEQYFGPGTRLTVT.